This passage covers 25 T cell receptor beta chains from one sample sequenced in a study of blood T cell repertoires in COVID-19. The table came from immunoSEQ multiplex PCR; TCRdb's copy has only in-frame clones and leaves some out. Among around 250,000 clones listed, 80% to 85% were seen once. Sequencing was carried out using peripheral blood. Every receptor here comes from a middle-aged man with active or convalescent COVID-19.

The chain employs TRBV4-3 and TRBJ2-7, with TRBD1 matching 8 bases. J lost 1 base, V lost 1 base, and 0 bases had no gene match. CDR1 LGHNA and CDR2 YSLEER come from the germline V gene. The CDR3 spans 14 residues. This CDR3 reads CASSQGQGSYEQYF. CDR3 DNA sequence: TGCGCCAGCAGCCAAGGACAGGGGTCCTACGAGCAGTACTTC.

This chain joins TRBV27 and TRBJ2-3, with D perhaps matching TRBD2 (6 bases). The V end was cut by 6 bases, the J end by 2 bases, with 9 bases between. Germline CDR1 and CDR2: MNHEY and SMNVEV (reference sequence). The CDR3 length is 13 residues. The CDR3 is CASRGDFTDTQYF. CDR3 coding DNA: TGTGCCAGCAGAGGGGACTTCACAGATACGCAGTATTTT.

J is TRBJ2-2 and V is TRBV6-5, with a possible D match to TRBD1 (5 bases). Trimming took off 9 bases at V and 4 bases at J, with 15 bases between the two ends. From germline, CDR1 is MNHEY and CDR2 SVGAGI. The CDR3 covers 14 residues. The CDR3 spells CASTSQGGTGELFF. As DNA, the CDR3 is TGTGCCAGTACCAGTCAGGGTGGCACCGGGGAGCTGTTTTTT.

The CDR3 loop is CALSHQPQHF. Here the CDR3 DNA reads TGTGCCCTCTCTCATCAGCCCCAGCATTTT. The chain has TRBV21-1 and TRBJ1-5. TRBV21-1 is recorded as a pseudogene. The CDR3 runs to 10 residues.

This chain joins TRBV7-8 and TRBJ2-3; 12 bases map to TRBD1. V gave up 0 bases and J gave up 4 bases; unmatched junction bases: 14. Germline V lookup: CDR1 SGHVS, CDR2 FQNEAQ. The CDR3 is made up of 20 amino acids. CDR3 sequence reads: CASSLARGPGQGARPDTQYF. The CDR3 DNA reads TGTGCCAGCAGCTTAGCTAGAGGGCCGGGACAGGGGGCCCGGCCAGATACGCAGTATTTT.

The rearrangement uses TRBV5-1 and TRBJ2-2; D is perhaps TRBD2 (5 bases). The germline CDR1 and CDR2 sequences are SGHRS and YFSETQ. The germline V and J ends were trimmed by 0 bases and 0 bases, with 9 bases remaining between them. This CDR3 has 16 amino acids. DNA for the CDR3: TGCGCCAGCAGCTTGGCCAAACTAGCGAACACCGGGGAGCTGTTTTTT. Translated, it gives CASSLAKLANTGELFF.

The chain carries TRBV7-9 and TRBJ2-1; maybe TRBD1 (6 bases). The CDR3 runs 15 residues. V was trimmed by 5 bases and J by 10 bases, leaving 21 bases between them. Germline CDR1 SEHNR, CDR2 FQNEAQ (reference sequence). The CDR3 loop reads CASSKRGTHEREQFF. The CDR3 nucleotides read TGTGCCAGCAGCAAAAGGGGGACCCACGAAAGGGAGCAGTTCTTC.

V is TRBV10-1 and J is TRBJ1-2; D call uncertain. The CDR3 sequence is 12 residues long. V shed 8 bases and J shed 4 bases, with 11 bases lying between them. In germline, CDR1 is WNHNN, CDR2 SYGVQD (reference sequence). The CDR3 is CASCPGVYGYTF. The DNA of the CDR3 is TGCGCCAGCTGCCCCGGGGTCTATGGCTACACCTTC.

The V call is TRBV5-5, the J call TRBJ1-6; 9 positions agree with TRBD1. Losses at the gene ends were 4 bases for V and 11 bases for J; bases not matched to a gene: 16. The CDR3 has 17 residues. CDR1 and CDR2 from the germline V gene are SGHKS and YYEKEE (reference sequence). CDR3 residues: CASSNHNLDRGLAPLHF. The CDR3 DNA follows: TGTGCCAGCAGCAATCATAACCTGGACAGGGGATTGGCACCCCTCCACTTT.

The rearrangement joins TRBV5-1 to TRBJ1-4; tentatively, D is TRBD1 (6 bases). The CDR3 contains 16 residues. V lost 5 bases to trimming and J lost 0 bases, with 14 bases between them. The germline V gene has CDR1 SGHRS and CDR2 YFSETQ. As DNA, the CDR3 is TGCGCCAGCAGTCACGGACAGCTTGCAACTAATGAAAAACTGTTTTTT. It encodes CASSHGQLATNEKLFF.

On this clone itself: One junction end does not reproduce the germline sequence, and a read error may be involved. Other DNA sequences in the sample encode the same CDR3. The chain carries TRBV4-1 and TRBJ1-5; D gene uncertain. The germline gives CDR1 MGHRA, CDR2 YSYEKL. The CDR3 runs 16 residues. CDR3 residues: CASSQVLRREVQPQHF. The CDR3 DNA is TGCGCCAGTAGCCAAGTTTTAAGGAGGGAGGTACAGCCCCAGCATTTT.

J is TRBJ1-1 and V is TRBV19, with TRBD1 as a possible D gene (6 bases). V was cut by 7 bases and J by 1 base, with 13 bases left in between. The CDR3 runs 14 residues. Germline V gives CDR1 LNHDA, CDR2 SQIVND (reference sequence). The CDR3 loop reads CASTNRDPNTEAFF. DNA for the CDR3: TGTGCCAGTACCAACAGGGACCCGAACACTGAAGCTTTCTTT.

The chain employs TRBV30 and TRBJ2-2; the D gene is possibly TRBD1 (6 bases). V lost 3 bases, J lost 6 bases, and 11 bases lay in between. The CDR3 spans 13 residues. Germline CDR1 is GTSNPN and CDR2 is SVGIG (reference sequence). The CDR3 is CAWRNRVAGELFF. As DNA, the CDR3 is TGTGCCTGGAGGAACAGGGTGGCCGGGGAGCTGTTTTTT.

This chain links TRBV9 with TRBJ2-7, with D possibly matching TRBD2 (7 bases). V was clipped by 4 bases and J by 2 bases, with 16 bases between them. Germline CDR1 reads SGDLS; CDR2 reads YYNGEE. CDR3 length: 15 amino acids. The CDR3 DNA reads TGTGCCAGCAGCCCGAGGGGGGGCGAGACCTACGAGCAGTACTTC. Translated: CASSPRGGETYEQYF.

This clone has a single count. This chain uses TRBV23-1 with TRBJ2-7; TRBD1 matches 12 bases. TRBV23-1 is annotated as an ORF whose role is uncertain. The trim removed 3 bases at V and 5 bases at J, leaving 14 bases unmatched. This CDR3 spans 18 amino acids. This CDR3 reads CASSHSIRGTGGWHEQYF. CDR3 sequence (DNA): TGCGCCAGCAGTCATTCCATCCGAGGGACAGGGGGCTGGCACGAGCAGTACTTC.

This clone showed up just a few times. DNA for the CDR3: TGTGCCAGTAGTAGTGAGGATAGGTCCATCACAGATACGCAGTATTTT. Translating it yields CASSSEDRSITDTQYF. The chain couples TRBV19 to TRBJ2-3; no firm D call. Trimming stripped 4 bases from V and 2 bases from J, with 16 bases between. The CDR3 covers 16 residues. CDR1 is LNHDA and CDR2 is SQIVND in the germline V gene (reference sequence).

This clone was seen once. The chain recombines TRBV12-3 or TRBV12-4 with TRBJ2-5, with D maybe TRBD2 (6 bases). This CDR3 region has 13 residues. V gave up 6 bases and J gave up 2 bases, with 10 bases separating them. The CDR3: CASSRRVQETQYF. Written as DNA, the CDR3 is TGTGCCAGCAGCCGGAGGGTGCAAGAGACCCAGTACTTC.

The chain combines TRBV3-1 (or the pseudogene TRBV3-2) with TRBJ1-1; a possible D gene is TRBD1 (5 bases). Germline CDR1 and CDR2: LGHDT and YNNKEL (reference sequence). This CDR3 has 16 amino acids. Trimming cost V 0 bases and J 5 bases, with 16 bases left between them. The CDR3 loop reads CASSQEWGRVETEAFF. CDR3 bases: TGTGCCAGCAGCCAAGAATGGGGCAGGGTAGAGACTGAAGCTTTCTTT.

The chain employs TRBV27 and TRBJ2-3; D gene ambiguous. CDR1 and CDR2 from the germline V gene are MNHEY and SMNVEV (reference sequence). CDR3 length: 13 residues. Between the trimmed V and J ends, which lost 3 bases and 1 base, there was a span of 5 bases. The CDR3 nucleotides are TGTGCCAGCAGTTTGGGCCGCACAGATACGCAGTATTTT. Encoded protein: CASSLGRTDTQYF.

This clone was seen a single time. The same CDR3 can be traced to other DNA sequences in this sample. The chain carries TRBV24-1 and TRBJ1-2; 8 positions match TRBD1. The CDR3 length is 14 residues. J was trimmed by 3 bases and V by 2 bases; bases with no gene match: 1. The germline V gene encodes CDR1 KGHDR and CDR2 SFDVKD. CDR3 region: CATSDSDRDYGYTF. CDR3 nucleotides: TGTGCCACCAGTGATTCGGACAGGGACTATGGCTACACCTTC.

The chain uses TRBV11-3 and TRBJ2-3, with 10 bases matching TRBD1. This CDR3 has 16 residues. The V and J ends lost 5 bases and 2 bases, in that order; junction bases with no gene match: 7. The V gene's germline CDR1 is SGHNT and CDR2 YENEEA. The CDR3 reads CASSRRTGGLTDTQYF. Here the CDR3 DNA reads TGTGCCAGCAGCCGCCGGACAGGGGGTCTCACAGATACGCAGTATTTT.

V usage is TRBV25-1 and J usage is TRBJ2-3; the match to TRBD2 covers 7 bases. The CDR3 is 16 amino acids. J lost 7 bases, V lost 3 bases, and 13 bases had no gene match. Germline V CDR1 and CDR2: MGHDK, SYGVNS. The CDR3 nucleotides are TGTGCCAGCAGTGAGCGGGGGTCCCGGGGGATGAATACGCAGTATTTT. It is translated as CASSERGSRGMNTQYF.

The genes are TRBV28 and TRBJ1-6; 9 bases are shared with TRBD1. This CDR3 is 14 amino acids long. Germline assignment: CDR1 MDHEN and CDR2 SYDVKM. V lost 6 bases to trimming and J lost 7 bases; unmatched junction nucleotides: 4. The CDR3 nucleotides are TGTGCCAGCAGCCTGGGACAGGGAAATTCACCCCTCCACTTT. This encodes CASSLGQGNSPLHF. The complete variable domain, with remaining parts taken from reference TRBV28 and TRBJ1-6, reads DVKVTQSSRYLVKRTGEKVFLECVQDMDHENMFWYRQDPGLGLRLIYFSYDVKMKEKGDIPEGYSVSREKKERFSLILESASTNQTSMYLCASSLGQGNSPLHFGNGTRLTVT.

The V call is TRBV6-5, the J call TRBJ2-7; the match to TRBD2 covers 7 bases. Germline CDR1 is MNHEY and CDR2 is SVGAGI. The CDR3 covers 14 residues. Trimming removed 7 bases from V and 2 bases from J; junction bases left unmatched: 8. CDR3 residues: CASTNGGTTYEQYF. CDR3 coding DNA: TGTGCCAGCACCAACGGGGGGACCACCTACGAGCAGTACTTC.

This clone showed up just once. The CDR3, as DNA: TGTGCCAGCAGCGTAGGTAGTCAGGGAGGATGGGAGACCCAGTACTTC. Translating gives CASSVGSQGGWETQYF. V usage is TRBV9 and J usage is TRBJ2-5, with a weak D call TRBD2 (6 bases). The germline CDR1 and CDR2 sequences are SGDLS and YYNGEE. This CDR3 is 16 amino acids long. V was cut by 0 bases and J by 5 bases, with 17 bases left in between.